This TCR beta chain was recorded in a study of blood T cell repertoires in COVID-19. Notes on this clone: This CDR3 is also generated by other DNA sequences in the sample.

The study recruited people aged roughly 18 to 100 years across roughly 25 US areas. Germline V gene sequence: CDR1 SGHRS, CDR2 YFSETQ. Trimming at V came to 4 bases and at J to 2 bases, leaving 6 bases not matched to a gene. The CDR3 totals 14 residues. Under the authors' procedure: The assay estimated nucleated cells by amplifying reference gene primers. Data came from immunoSEQ multiplex PCR; TCRdb stores just in-frame clones and leaves some out. V, J and clone size were drawn from that table, and D and trimming were deduced from the DNA. The table includes 350,000 to 450,000 clones, roughly nine tenths detected once.

V is TRBV5-1 and J is TRBJ2-7; 7 nucleotides match TRBD1. The sample was PBMCs or T cells enriched from blood (not recorded which). This clonotype was obtained from a woman in her thirties or forties who had been exposed to COVID-19. CDR3 sequence reads: CASSPRDRAYEQYF. The CDR3 coding sequence is TGCGCCAGCAGCCCCCGGGACAGAGCCTACGAGCAGTACTTC.